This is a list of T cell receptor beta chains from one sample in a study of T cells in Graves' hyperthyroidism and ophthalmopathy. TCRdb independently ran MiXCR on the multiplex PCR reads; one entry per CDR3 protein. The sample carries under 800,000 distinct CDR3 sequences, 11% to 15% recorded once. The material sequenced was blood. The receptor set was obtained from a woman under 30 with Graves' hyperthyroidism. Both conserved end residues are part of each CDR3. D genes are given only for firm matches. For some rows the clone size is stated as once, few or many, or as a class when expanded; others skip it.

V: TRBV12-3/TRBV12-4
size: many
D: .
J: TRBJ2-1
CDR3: CASSPHDSYNEQFF
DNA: TGTGCCAGCAGCCCTCATGACTCCTACAATGAGCAGTTCTTC

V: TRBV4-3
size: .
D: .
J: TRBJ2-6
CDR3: CASSARGHLAPGANVLTF
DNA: TGCGCCAGCAGCGCGAGGGGACACTTAGCCCCTGGGGCCAACGTCCTGACTTTC

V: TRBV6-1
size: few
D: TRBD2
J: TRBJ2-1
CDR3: CASSLAGGPSYNEQFF
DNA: TGTGCCAGCAGTTTAGCGGGAGGACCCTCCTACAATGAGCAGTTCTTC

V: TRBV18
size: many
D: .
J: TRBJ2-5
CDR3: CASSPPSRRETQYF
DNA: TGTGCCAGCTCACCACCGTCGAGGCGAGAGACCCAGTACTTC

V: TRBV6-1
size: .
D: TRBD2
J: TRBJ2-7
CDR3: CASRDYGTSGSREQYF
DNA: TGTGCCAGCAGAGACTACGGGACTAGCGGGAGTCGAGAGCAGTACTTC

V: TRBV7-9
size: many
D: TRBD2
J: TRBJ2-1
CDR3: CASSLIHGTSVPNEQFF
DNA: TGTGCCAGCAGCTTAATCCACGGGACTAGCGTCCCAAATGAGCAGTTCTTC

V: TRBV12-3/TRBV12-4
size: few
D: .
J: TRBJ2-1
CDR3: CASSFGGERYNEQFF
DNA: TGTGCCAGCAGTTTCGGGGGAGAGCGCTACAATGAGCAGTTCTTC

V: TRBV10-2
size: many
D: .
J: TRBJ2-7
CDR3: CASINHPILGEKEGEQYF
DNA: TGCGCCAGCATAAACCACCCTATTTTGGGCGAGAAAGAGGGCGAGCAGTACTTC

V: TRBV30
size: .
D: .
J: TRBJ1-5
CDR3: CAWSNEVAQPQHF
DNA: TGTGCCTGGAGTAATGAGGTCGCTCAGCCCCAGCATTTT

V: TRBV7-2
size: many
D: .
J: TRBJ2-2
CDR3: CASSLDGGANTGELFF
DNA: TGTGCCAGCAGCTTAGATGGCGGGGCGAACACCGGGGAGCTGTTTTTT

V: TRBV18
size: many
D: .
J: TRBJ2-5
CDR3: CASSPEGHEETQYF
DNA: TGTGCCAGCTCACCGGAGGGACACGAAGAGACCCAGTACTTC

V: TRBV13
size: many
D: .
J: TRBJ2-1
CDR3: CASSLGLDNYNEQFF
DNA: TGTGCCAGCAGCTTAGGACTTGATAACTACAATGAGCAGTTCTTC

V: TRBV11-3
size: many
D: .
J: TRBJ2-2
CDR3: CASSLEERFAFPTGELFF
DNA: TGTGCCAGCAGCTTAGAGGAGCGTTTTGCGTTCCCCACCGGGGAGCTGTTTTTT

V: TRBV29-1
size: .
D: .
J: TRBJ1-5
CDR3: CSVLPGENNQPQHF
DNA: TGCAGCGTTTTGCCAGGGGAGAATAATCAGCCCCAGCATTTT

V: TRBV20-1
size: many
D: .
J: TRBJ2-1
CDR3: CSASMGAPSSYNEQFF
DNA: TGCAGTGCTAGTATGGGAGCCCCGAGCTCCTACAATGAGCAGTTCTTC

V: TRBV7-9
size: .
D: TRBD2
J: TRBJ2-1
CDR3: CASSVSGSGNEQFF
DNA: TGTGCCAGCAGCGTTAGCGGGAGTGGAAATGAGCAGTTCTTC

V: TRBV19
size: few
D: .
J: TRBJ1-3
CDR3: CASSIETDLLSGNTIYF
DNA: TGTGCCAGTAGTATCGAGACAGACCTTCTCTCTGGAAACACCATATATTTT

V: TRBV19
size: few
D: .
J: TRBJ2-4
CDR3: CASSIREIAKNIQYF
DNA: TGTGCCAGTAGTATAAGGGAGATAGCCAAAAACATTCAGTACTTC

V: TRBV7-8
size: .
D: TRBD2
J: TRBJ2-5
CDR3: CASSLGLAGNIQETQYF
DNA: TGTGCCAGCAGCTTGGGACTAGCGGGAAATATCCAAGAGACCCAGTACTTC

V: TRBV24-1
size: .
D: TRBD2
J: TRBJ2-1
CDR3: CATSDTTSGNGGNEQFF
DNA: TGTGCCACCAGTGATACGACTAGCGGGAACGGAGGGAATGAGCAGTTCTTC

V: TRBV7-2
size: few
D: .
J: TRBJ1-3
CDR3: CASSGTSSGNTIYF
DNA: TGTGCCAGTTCAGGGACGAGCTCTGGAAACACCATATATTTT

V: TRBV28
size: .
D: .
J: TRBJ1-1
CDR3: CASSSPPDMDTEAFF
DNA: TGTGCCAGCAGTTCGCCCCCTGACATGGACACTGAAGCTTTCTTT

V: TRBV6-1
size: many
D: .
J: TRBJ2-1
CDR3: CASSYGRGLNEQFF
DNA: TGTGCCAGCAGTTATGGGCGGGGTCTGAATGAGCAGTTCTTC

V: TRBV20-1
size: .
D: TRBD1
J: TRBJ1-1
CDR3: CSASEGADTEAFF
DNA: TGCAGTGCTAGTGAGGGGGCCGACACTGAAGCTTTCTTT

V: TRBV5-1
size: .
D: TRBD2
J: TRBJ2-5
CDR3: CASSLSGGGQETQYF
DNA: TGCGCCAGCAGCTTGTCCGGGGGAGGGCAAGAGACCCAGTACTTC

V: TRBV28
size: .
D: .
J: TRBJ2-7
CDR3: CASSFGRDYEQYF
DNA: TGTGCCAGCAGTTTCGGAAGGGACTACGAGCAGTACTTC

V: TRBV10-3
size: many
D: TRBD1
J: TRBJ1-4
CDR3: CAISESGTGPNEKLFF
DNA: TGTGCCATCAGTGAGTCCGGGACAGGGCCCAATGAAAAACTGTTTTTT

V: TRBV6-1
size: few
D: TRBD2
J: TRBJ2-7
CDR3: CASSYTSGSAHEQYF
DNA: TGTGCCAGCAGTTATACTAGCGGGAGTGCCCACGAGCAGTACTTC

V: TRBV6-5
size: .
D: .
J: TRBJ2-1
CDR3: CASSSPRSLASNEQFF
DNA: TGTGCCAGCAGTTCCCCCCGTAGTCTAGCATCCAATGAGCAGTTCTTC

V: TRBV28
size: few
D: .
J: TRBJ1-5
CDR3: CASGQISNQPQHF
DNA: TGTGCCAGCGGGCAGATTAGCAATCAGCCCCAGCATTTT

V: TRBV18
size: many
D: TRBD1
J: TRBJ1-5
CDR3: CASSPNTGGNQPQHF
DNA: TGTGCCAGCTCACCAAATACAGGGGGCAATCAGCCCCAGCATTTT

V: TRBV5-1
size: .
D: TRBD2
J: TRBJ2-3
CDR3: CASSFPSGRADTQYF
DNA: TGCGCCAGCAGCTTCCCTAGCGGGAGGGCTGATACGCAGTATTTT

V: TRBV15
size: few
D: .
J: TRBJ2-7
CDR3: CATPRGGGTLLSYEQYF
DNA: TGTGCCACCCCAAGGGGGGGGGGCACCCTCTTGTCCTACGAGCAGTACTTC

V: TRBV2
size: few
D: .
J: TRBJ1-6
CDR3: CASRDSNSPLHF
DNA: TGTGCCAGCAGGGACAGTAATTCACCCCTCCACTTT

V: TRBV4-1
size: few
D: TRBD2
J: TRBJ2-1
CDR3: CASSQYGTNYNEQFF
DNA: TGCGCCAGCAGCCAGTACGGGACTAACTACAATGAGCAGTTCTTC

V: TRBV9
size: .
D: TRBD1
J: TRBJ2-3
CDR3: CASSVGQGFTDTQYF
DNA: TGTGCCAGCAGCGTAGGACAGGGATTCACAGATACGCAGTATTTT

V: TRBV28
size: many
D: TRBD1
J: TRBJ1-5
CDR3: CASSRGTGDYGSQPQHF
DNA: TGTGCCAGCAGCAGAGGGACAGGGGATTATGGTAGTCAGCCCCAGCATTTT

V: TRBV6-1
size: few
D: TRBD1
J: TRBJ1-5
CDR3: CASTSTGNNQPQHF
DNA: TGTGCCAGCACCTCGACAGGGAATAATCAGCCCCAGCATTTT

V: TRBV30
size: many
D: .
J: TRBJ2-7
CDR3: CAWSNTGGPYEQYF
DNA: TGTGCCTGGAGTAATACTGGGGGGCCCTACGAGCAGTACTTC

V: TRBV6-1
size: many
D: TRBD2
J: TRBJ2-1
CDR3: CASKTSGVYNEQFF
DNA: TGCGCCAGCAAAACTAGCGGGGTCTACAATGAGCAGTTCTTC

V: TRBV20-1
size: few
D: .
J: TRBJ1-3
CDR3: CSAPLGNTIYF
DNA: TGCAGTGCCCCACTTGGAAACACCATATATTTT

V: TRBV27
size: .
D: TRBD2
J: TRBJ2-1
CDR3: CASSLGSIAGGLRSSYNEQFF
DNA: TGTGCCAGCAGCTTAGGCTCTATAGCGGGGGGCCTCAGGAGCTCCTACAATGAGCAGTTCTTC

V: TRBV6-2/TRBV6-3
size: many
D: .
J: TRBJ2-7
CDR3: CASSYLGTGAYEQYF
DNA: TGTGCCAGCAGTTACCTCGGGACGGGAGCCTACGAGCAGTACTTC

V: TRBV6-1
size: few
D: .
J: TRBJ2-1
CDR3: CASSGSIGQFF
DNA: TGTGCCAGCAGTGGGAGTATTGGGCAGTTCTTC

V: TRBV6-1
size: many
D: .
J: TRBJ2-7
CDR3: CASSEWSLGYEQYF
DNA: TGTGCCAGCAGTGAATGGTCACTAGGGTACGAGCAGTACTTC

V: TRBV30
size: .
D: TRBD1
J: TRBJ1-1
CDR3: CAWSTGGPWGAFF
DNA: TGTGCCTGGAGTACAGGGGGACCGTGGGGAGCTTTCTTT

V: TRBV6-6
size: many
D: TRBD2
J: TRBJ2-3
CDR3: CASSYRGQGLAGGDTQYF
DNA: TGTGCCAGCAGTTACCGAGGACAGGGACTAGCGGGAGGAGATACGCAGTATTTT

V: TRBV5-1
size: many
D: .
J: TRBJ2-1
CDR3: CASSLDTMGYNEQFF
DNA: TGCGCCAGCAGCTTGGATACCATGGGGTACAATGAGCAGTTCTTC

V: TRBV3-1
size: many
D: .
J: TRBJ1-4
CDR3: CASRRAATNEKLFF
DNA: TGTGCCAGCAGGAGAGCTGCAACTAATGAAAAACTGTTTTTT

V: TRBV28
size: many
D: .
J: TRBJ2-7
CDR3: CASTSPATTYEQYF
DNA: TGTGCCAGCACCTCGCCTGCTACGACCTACGAGCAGTACTTC

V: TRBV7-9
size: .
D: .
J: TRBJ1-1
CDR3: CASSVERNTEAFF
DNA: TGTGCCAGCAGCGTGGAGAGGAACACTGAAGCTTTCTTT

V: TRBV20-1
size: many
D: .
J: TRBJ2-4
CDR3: CSARKGGDIQYF
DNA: TGCAGTGCTAGAAAGGGGGGTGACATTCAGTACTTC

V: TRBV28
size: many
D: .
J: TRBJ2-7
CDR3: CASSSPPHGAYEQYF
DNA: TGTGCCAGCAGTTCACCACCTCATGGGGCCTACGAGCAGTACTTC

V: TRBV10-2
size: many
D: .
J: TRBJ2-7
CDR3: CASSETGQGGREQYF
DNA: TGCGCCAGCAGTGAAACGGGACAAGGGGGGCGAGAGCAGTACTTC

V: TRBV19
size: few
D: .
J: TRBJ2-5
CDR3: CASSQPGGEETQYF
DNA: TGTGCCAGTAGTCAGCCAGGGGGGGAAGAGACCCAGTACTTC

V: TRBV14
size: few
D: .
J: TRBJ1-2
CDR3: CASQPGVRGHTF
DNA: TGTGCCAGCCAACCTGGAGTCCGGGGCCACACCTTC